Listed here are 30 T cell receptor beta chains from one sample, sequenced in a study of cytomegalovirus exposure and HLA in healthy donors. Primers for the PCR totalled 60 Vbeta and 13 Jbeta. Data came from immunoSEQ multiplex PCR; TCRdb stores just in-frame clones and leaves some out. The table shows 210,000 or so clones, with about four fifths occurring only once. The sequencing input was PBMCs. The receptors stem from a woman in her forties or fifties in good health and CMV-seropositive.

The rearrangement joins TRBV30 to TRBJ1-6; a possible D gene is TRBD1 (5 bases). Germline CDR1 reads GTSNPN; CDR2 reads SVGIG (reference sequence). V was trimmed by 1 base and J by 6 bases, leaving 13 bases between them. The CDR3 totals 15 residues. The CDR3 DNA follows: TGTGCCTGGAGTGCCCACAGGTTAAGTAATTCACCCCTCCACTTT. This gives the protein CAWSAHRLSNSPLHF.

The J gene is TRBJ2-2, the V gene TRBV4-1; 11 bases map to TRBD2. Trimming cost V 6 bases and J 11 bases; bases outside gene matches: 5. The CDR3 extends over 13 amino acids. Germline V lookup: CDR1 MGHRA, CDR2 YSYEKL. CDR3 in amino acids: CASRLAGGGELFF. As DNA, the CDR3 is TGCGCCAGCAGGCTAGCGGGGGGCGGTGAGCTGTTTTTT.

This chain links TRBV4-3 with TRBJ2-5; 8 bases align to TRBD2. TRBJ2-7 explains the end of the DNA better; the J call may be wrong. From germline, CDR1 is LGHNA and CDR2 YSLEER. The CDR3 has 15 residues. Here the CDR3 reads CASSQGRTSSYEQYF. The CDR3 DNA reads TGCGCCAGCAGCCAAGGGAGGACTAGCAGCTACGAGCAGTACTTC.

The genes are TRBV23-1 and TRBJ2-7; TRBD2 might be the D (5 bases). TRBV23-1 is an open reading frame, and its role is uncertain. Trimming removed 0 bases at V and 4 bases at J, with 19 bases between. The CDR3 runs to 17 residues. CDR3 in DNA: TGCGCCAGCAGTCAATCCATCCCTTCGGGGTTTGAGTACGAGCAGTACTTC. Protein sequence: CASSQSIPSGFEYEQYF.

The chain couples TRBV19 to TRBJ2-1; 9 positions agree with TRBD2. The germline gives CDR1 LNHDA, CDR2 SQIVND (reference sequence). J lost 8 bases, V lost 5 bases, and 13 bases had no gene match. This CDR3 is 16 amino acids long. The DNA of the CDR3 is TGTGCCAGTAGTGTACAGTTTAGCGGGGGATGGGATGAGCAGTTCTTC. Its translation: CASSVQFSGGWDEQFF.

The rearrangement uses TRBV5-4 and TRBJ2-5, with 11 bases lining up with TRBD2. The CDR3 length is 18 residues. Trimming cost V 0 bases and J 10 bases; bases outside gene matches: 17. Germline CDR1 and CDR2: SGHNT and YYREEE (reference sequence). This CDR3 is CASSLVWTSGSPGRGQYF. CDR3 in DNA: TGTGCCAGCAGCTTGGTATGGACTAGCGGGTCCCCGGGCCGGGGCCAGTACTTC.

This chain joins TRBV7-3 and TRBJ2-5; 7 nucleotides match TRBD1. The CDR3 contains 13 residues. The germline gives CDR1 SGHTA, CDR2 FQGTGA. J gave up 6 bases and V 2 bases, and 3 bases lay outside the gene matches. The CDR3 DNA sequence: TGTGCCAGCAGCTTACGACAGGGCAAGACCCAGTACTTC. It codes for CASSLRQGKTQYF.

The chain uses TRBV9 and TRBJ2-1; 8 bases are shared with TRBD2. The CDR3 runs 15 residues. Trimming at V came to 4 bases and at J to 7 bases, leaving 10 bases not matched to a gene. Germline V gene lookup returns CDR1 SGDLS and CDR2 YYNGEE. CDR3 protein: CASSHRAGDVNEQFF. CDR3 sequence (DNA): TGTGCCAGCAGCCACAGAGCGGGGGACGTTAATGAGCAGTTCTTC.

The chain uses TRBV19 and TRBJ2-7, with a tentative D call TRBD2 (6 bases). Trimming removed 8 bases at V and 6 bases at J, with 20 bases between. Looked up from germline, CDR1 is LNHDA and CDR2 is SQIVND (reference sequence). This CDR3 has 14 amino acids. This CDR3 is CASATGVYGSEQYF. Written as DNA, the CDR3 is TGTGCCAGTGCAACGGGAGTTTATGGATCCGAGCAGTACTTC.

This rearrangement joins TRBV27 to TRBJ1-2, with TRBD1 identical over 10 bases. Germline V gene data show CDR1 as MNHEY and CDR2 as SMNVEV (reference sequence). V lost 4 bases to trimming and J lost 7 bases; unmatched junction nucleotides: 12. CDR3 length: 16 residues. The CDR3 region is CASSSPSRQGARGYTF. In DNA, the CDR3 is TGTGCCAGCAGTTCTCCCTCGCGACAGGGGGCGCGTGGCTACACCTTC.

This chain uses TRBV28 with TRBJ1-5; D is perhaps TRBD1 (5 bases). The germline CDR1 and CDR2 sequences are MDHEN and SYDVKM. The ends were cut back, 2 bases at V and 1 base at J, with 12 bases in the middle. CDR3 length equals 16 residues. CDR3 nucleotides: TGTGCCAGCAGTTTAAAAGGGGCAGGCAGCAATCAGCCCCAGCATTTT. Protein: CASSLKGAGSNQPQHF. Variable domain in full (rest from reference TRBV28 and TRBJ1-5): DVKVTQSSRYLVKRTGEKVFLECVQDMDHENMFWYRQDPGLGLRLIYFSYDVKMKEKGDIPEGYSVSREKKERFSLILESASTNQTSMYLCASSLKGAGSNQPQHFGDGTRLSIL.

This clone was counted once. This rearrangement joins TRBV30 to TRBJ2-5, with 7 nucleotides matching TRBD1. The J call may be wrong; the DNA end is better matched by TRBJ2-7. This CDR3 comprises 14 residues. Germline CDR1 GTSNPN, CDR2 SVGIG (reference sequence). In DNA form, the CDR3 reads TGTGCCTGGAGTGTACAACAGGGGACCTACGAGCAGTACTTC. Amino acids: CAWSVQQGTYEQYF.

The DNA for the CDR3 is TGTGCCAGCAGCTCCGGGGGGCAAGAGACCCAGTACTTC. It yields the protein CASSSGGQETQYF. V gene TRBV7-3 combines with J gene TRBJ2-5; TRBD2 aligns across 7 bases. The V gene's germline CDR1 is SGHTA and CDR2 FQGTGA. V was clipped by 4 bases and J by 2 bases; unmatched bases: 1. The CDR3 covers 13 residues.

For the CDR3, the DNA is TGTGCCAGCAGCCCACAGGGGATGCACACTGAAGCTTTCTTT. Translation: CASSPQGMHTEAFF. The genes are TRBV7-9 and TRBJ1-1; 7 bases are a match to TRBD1. With 5 bases clipped from V and 3 bases from J, the junction kept 6 bases outside the gene matches. Germline CDR1 is SEHNR and CDR2 is FQNEAQ (reference sequence). The CDR3 spans 14 residues.

V usage is TRBV12-5 and J usage is TRBJ2-2; a possible D gene is TRBD2 (6 bases). Trimming cost V 5 bases and J 7 bases, with 17 bases left between them. The CDR3 covers 15 residues. From germline, CDR1 is LGHNT and CDR2 FRNRAP. The CDR3 protein is CASGRRLAQYGELFF. The CDR3 nucleotides are TGTGCTAGTGGTAGGCGTCTAGCGCAGTACGGGGAGCTGTTTTTT.

The chain couples TRBV19 to TRBJ1-6, with a tentative D call TRBD1 (5 bases). Germline lookup yields CDR1 LNHDA and CDR2 SQIVND (reference sequence). V dropped 4 bases and J dropped 6 bases, with 10 bases sitting between them. This CDR3 contains 14 residues. DNA of the CDR3: TGTGCCAGTAGTACTCAGGGCGGTAATTCACCCCTCCACTTT. It codes for CASSTQGGNSPLHF.

This clone was seen a handful of times. Other DNA sequences of this sample code for an identical CDR3. The rearrangement joins TRBV5-1 to TRBJ2-7, with 7 bases that match TRBD1. V lost 0 bases and J lost 1; bases outside the gene matches: 7. This CDR3 contains 16 residues. From germline, CDR1 is SGHRS and CDR2 YFSETQ. CDR3 amino acids: CASSLAPSGGSYEQYF. The DNA for the CDR3 is TGCGCCAGCAGCTTGGCTCCGTCAGGGGGATCCTACGAGCAGTACTTC.

This chain joins TRBV6-1 and TRBJ1-2; possible D gene TRBD1, 5 bases. The V gene lost 2 bases and the J gene lost 4 bases, with 17 bases spanning the gap. The germline V gene has CDR1 MNHNS and CDR2 SASEGT. The CDR3 totals 16 residues. The CDR3 reads CASSEFRAILSYGYTF. The CDR3 DNA is TGTGCCAGCAGTGAATTCAGGGCGATCCTGAGCTATGGCTACACCTTC.

V is TRBV30 and J is TRBJ1-6, with a tentative D call TRBD1 (5 bases). This CDR3 has 14 amino acids. Germline CDR1 reads GTSNPN; CDR2 reads SVGIG (reference sequence). Trimming cost V 1 base and J 4 bases, with 8 bases left between them. CDR3 coding DNA: TGTGCCTGGAGTGACGACAGTTATAATTCACCCCTCCACTTT. Its translation: CAWSDDSYNSPLHF.

The genes are TRBV14 and TRBJ2-1, with D possibly TRBD1 on 5 matching bases. The germline V gene has CDR1 SGHDN and CDR2 FVKESK. This CDR3 has 16 amino acids. Between the trimmed V and J ends, which lost 5 bases and 12 bases, there was a span of 26 bases. This CDR3 reads CASSVPGIPSVSTQFF. The CDR3, as DNA: TGTGCCAGCAGCGTTCCAGGGATCCCGAGTGTATCCACGCAGTTCTTC.

V usage is TRBV5-1 and J usage is TRBJ1-6; no definite D call. Trimming cost V 0 bases and J 10 bases, with 14 bases left between them. From germline, CDR1 is SGHRS and CDR2 YFSETQ. CDR3 size: 15 residues. The DNA of the CDR3 is TGCGCCAGCAGCTTGGCCAAGGATCCCGGGTCACCCCTCCACTTT. This translates into CASSLAKDPGSPLHF.

The chain links TRBV27 to TRBJ1-5; no reliable D call. The CDR3 extends over 14 amino acids. Germline V gives CDR1 MNHEY, CDR2 SMNVEV (reference sequence). V lost 9 bases, J lost 1 base, and 13 bases lay in between. CDR3 amino acids: CASRGSLSNQPQHF. CDR3 coding DNA: TGTGCCAGTCGCGGGTCCTTGAGCAATCAGCCCCAGCATTTT.

The CDR3 loop is CASTRLLGEEQYF. The CDR3 coding sequence is TGTGCCAGCACCCGCCTTCTCGGGGAGGAGCAGTACTTC. This chain uses TRBV6-5 with TRBJ2-7; maybe TRBD2 (5 bases). The CDR3 has 13 amino acids. Trimming stripped 7 bases from V and 7 bases from J, with 17 bases between. Germline CDR1 is MNHEY and CDR2 is SVGAGI.

Concerning this clone itself: The junction and the germline gene differ at one end; a read error may be behind it. This sequence joins TRBV7-9 and TRBJ1-1; 8 nucleotides line up with TRBD1. This CDR3 is 14 amino acids long. The V gene's germline CDR1 is SEHNR and CDR2 FQNEAQ (reference sequence). CDR3 in DNA: TGTTCCAGCAGCCCCGGACAGGGCCACACTGAAGCTTTCTTT. Translated: CSSSPGQGHTEAFF. Full variable domain (rest looked up from reference TRBV7-9 and TRBJ1-1): DTGVSQNPRHKITKRGQNVTFRCDPISEHNRLYWYRQTLGQGPEFLTYFQNEAQLEKSRLLSDRFSAERPKGSFSTLEIQRTEQGDSAMYLCSSSPGQGHTEAFFGQGTRLTVV.

The gene calls are TRBV7-8 and TRBJ2-7, with TRBD1 identical over 10 bases. The CDR3 extends over 16 amino acids. CDR1 and CDR2 (germline): SGHVS, FQNEAQ. V gave up 4 bases and J gave up 6 bases; unmatched junction bases: 12. CDR3 in amino acids: CASSSIRGQGNGEQYF. CDR3 nucleotide sequence: TGTGCCAGCAGCTCCATCCGGGGACAGGGGAATGGCGAGCAGTACTTC.

Only a few counts were recorded for this clone. The chain joins TRBV14 to TRBJ1-1, with 7 bases lining up with TRBD1. The CDR3 has 15 residues. After removal of 0 bases from V and 10 bases from J, the junction contained 11 bases not matched to a gene. Germline values: CDR1 SGHDN, CDR2 FVKESK. CDR3 in DNA: TGTGCCAGCAGCCAAGATCGAAGAGGGGGCGAGCCAGCTTTCTTT. Translating it yields CASSQDRRGGEPAFF. Drawing the rest from reference TRBV14 and TRBJ1-1, the complete variable domain is EAGVTQFPSHSVIEKGQTVTLRCDPISGHDNLYWYRRVMGKEIKFLLHFVKESKQDESGMPNNRFLAERTGGTYSTLKVQPAELEDSGVYFCASSQDRRGGEPAFFGQGTRLTVV.

V gene TRBV11-1 combines with J gene TRBJ2-1; 16 nucleotides agree with TRBD2. With V trimmed by 5 bases and J by 9 bases, 7 bases remained unmatched. The CDR3 extends over 16 amino acids. Germline CDR1 SGHAT, CDR2 FQDESV (reference sequence). The CDR3, as DNA: TGTGCCAGCAGCATCGGGACTAGCGGGGGGGCTGGTGAGCAGTTCTTC. Protein product: CASSIGTSGGAGEQFF.

The rearrangement uses TRBV6-5 and TRBJ1-4, with D perhaps TRBD1 (5 bases). The ends were cut back, 6 bases at V and 5 bases at J, with 13 bases in the middle. The CDR3 covers 14 residues. CDR1 and CDR2 (germline): MNHEY, SVGAGI. CDR3 protein: CASSQQRQNEKLFF. CDR3 DNA sequence: TGTGCCAGCAGCCAACAAAGACAGAATGAAAAACTGTTTTTT.

The chain links TRBV19 to TRBJ1-3, with D possibly matching TRBD1 (5 bases). Per the germline V gene, CDR1 is LNHDA and CDR2 is SQIVND (reference sequence). V lost 6 bases to trimming and J lost 2 bases, with 8 bases between them. This CDR3 spans 13 amino acids. CDR3 nucleotide sequence: TGTGCCAGTAGCTCAGGGACTGGAAACACCATATATTTT. Translated, it gives CASSSGTGNTIYF.

A single count supports this clone. The chain couples TRBV4-3 to TRBJ1-5, with D possibly matching TRBD1 (5 bases). The germline V gene encodes CDR1 LGHNA and CDR2 YSLEER. Trimming stripped 4 bases from V and 3 bases from J, with 13 bases between. The CDR3 length is 15 residues. CDR3 amino acids: CASSPQLGLNQPQHF. The CDR3 nucleotides are TGCGCCAGCAGCCCCCAACTGGGGCTCAATCAGCCCCAGCATTTT.